These 32 T cell receptor beta chains were all obtained from the same sample, sequenced in a study of blood T cell repertoires in COVID-19 (dated by TCRdb to 2019 to 2021). The library was made by the immunoSEQ multiplex PCR assay. The immuneACCESS repertoire file appears here via TCRdb, limited to in-frame rearrangements. These files lack a portion of the clones; in checked studies, under half of the deficit traces to unresolved V genes, and the cause of the others is not known. In all, the sample holds 140,000 to 150,000 clones, and about four fifths of those were seen once. More than 7% of the sample lies in the top ten. Input material: peripheral blood. These receptor sequences come from a human donor with acute or convalescent COVID-19. The donor label of this sample is uncertain.

This clone occurred many times. V usage is TRBV5-4 and J usage is TRBJ2-5, with 8 bases matching TRBD2. CDR1 is SGHNT, CDR2 YYREEE, per germline (reference sequence). The CDR3 length is 17 residues. Trimming at V came to 4 bases and at J to 3 bases, leaving 14 bases not matched to a gene. The CDR3 spells CASSLPTSGGAEETQYF. CDR3 in DNA: TGTGCCAGCAGCCTCCCGACCTCCGGGGGGGCGGAAGAGACCCAGTACTTC. The variable domain in full, with the rest retrieved from reference TRBV5-4 and TRBJ2-5, is ETGVTQSPTHLIKTRGQQVTLRCSSQSGHNTVSWYQQALGQGPQFIFQYYREEENGRGNFPPRFSGLQFPNYSSELNVNALELDDSALYLCASSLPTSGGAEETQYFGPGTRLLVL.

Regarding this clone: Other DNA variants within this sample encode the same CDR3. This rearrangement joins TRBV5-4 to TRBJ2-3, with 10 bases lining up with TRBD2. From germline, CDR1 is SGHNT and CDR2 YYREEE (reference sequence). Trimming at V came to 5 bases and at J to 3 bases, leaving 6 bases not matched to a gene. The CDR3 is made up of 15 amino acids. CDR3 DNA sequence: TGTGCCAGCAGTCCCAGCGGGGGGGGGACAGATACGCAGTATTTT. This sequence encodes CASSPSGGGTDTQYF.

This clone has a single count. The rearrangement uses TRBV2 and TRBJ1-5; D might be TRBD1 (5 bases). CDR1 is SNHLY, CDR2 FYNNEI, per germline. Trimming removed 5 bases at V and 4 bases at J, with 9 bases between. CDR3 length: 13 amino acids. The CDR3 DNA reads as TGTGCCAGCAGTCTAGGGGTTAATCAGCCCCAGCATTTT. Translating gives CASSLGVNQPQHF.

There are a few counts of this clone. Mismatch with germline at one junction end may stem from a read error. This chain links TRBV7-7 with TRBJ2-7, with 9 bases fitting TRBD1. The CDR3 has 15 residues. Germline V gene lookup returns CDR1 SSHAT and CDR2 FNYEAQ (reference sequence). The CDR3 here is CASSSGTGLGYEQYF. The CDR3 coding sequence is TGTGCTAGCAGCTCCGGGACAGGGTTGGGGTACGAGCAGTACTTC.

Notes on this clone: This specimen includes other DNA sequences encoding the same CDR3. CDR3 sequence reads: CASSAGTGGYGYTF. The CDR3 DNA sequence: TGTGCCAGCAGCGCCGGGACAGGGGGCTATGGCTACACCTTC. The J gene is TRBJ1-2, the V gene TRBV2; 11 bases are shared with TRBD1. This CDR3 has 14 residues. Germline-derived CDR1 and CDR2 are SNHLY and FYNNEI. V trimming: 6 bases; J trimming: 4 bases; junction bases outside the gene matches: 4.

V gene TRBV20-1 combines with J gene TRBJ1-4; D is uncertain. Looked up from germline, CDR1 is DFQATT and CDR2 is SNEGSKA (reference sequence). The CDR3 is made up of 11 amino acids. The V end lost 0 bases, the J end lost 10 bases, and 6 bases lay between the germline ends. CDR3 sequence: CSARDVGKLFF. CDR3 DNA sequence: TGCAGTGCTAGAGATGTCGGAAAACTGTTTTTT.

This clone was detected once. The V call is TRBV30, the J call TRBJ1-5; TRBD1 aligns across 8 bases. Per germline, CDR1 GTSNPN and CDR2 SVGIG (reference sequence). The CDR3 runs 16 residues. V trimming: 3 bases; J trimming: 2 bases; junction bases outside the gene matches: 9. The CDR3 here is CAWSHQGAYGNQPQHF. CDR3 sequence (DNA): TGTGCCTGGAGCCACCAGGGGGCCTACGGCAATCAGCCCCAGCATTTT.

This clone has only one observation. The chain couples TRBV9 to TRBJ2-2; 8 bases line up with TRBD1. From germline, CDR1 is SGDLS and CDR2 YYNGEE. The junction had 5 bases not matched to a gene; V was cut back by 4 bases and J by 0 bases. The CDR3 extends over 16 amino acids. CDR3 bases: TGTGCCAGCAGCATGCAGGGGGCTACGAACACCGGGGAGCTGTTTTTT. This translates into CASSMQGATNTGELFF.

In nucleotides, the CDR3 is TGCAGCGTCCAATTTTGGTCCGGGACAGGGGGCTACGAGCAGTACTTC. This gives the protein CSVQFWSGTGGYEQYF. The rearrangement joins TRBV29-1 to TRBJ2-7, with 11 bases identical to TRBD1. The V gene end was trimmed by 6 bases and the J gene end by 3 bases; junction bases not matched to a gene: 13. Germline CDR1 is SQVTM and CDR2 is ANQGSEA. There are 16 residues in the CDR3.

This chain links TRBV30 with TRBJ2-7, with D possibly TRBD2 on 7 matching bases. CDR3 length equals 14 residues. Germline CDR1 GTSNPN, CDR2 SVGIG (reference sequence). V lost 4 bases to trimming and J lost 4 bases, with 17 bases between them. CDR3 sequence (DNA): TGTGCCTGGAATAGGGGGGGTCTGGGGTACGAGCAGTACTTC. It encodes CAWNRGGLGYEQYF.

The J gene is TRBJ2-6, the V gene TRBV4-1, with D maybe TRBD1 (5 bases). Trimming removed 4 bases at V and 2 bases at J, with 9 bases between. Germline loops: CDR1 MGHRA, CDR2 YSYEKL. The CDR3 is made up of 15 amino acids. As DNA, the CDR3 is TGCGCCAGCAGCCCCCCAGGGACTGGGGCCAACGTCCTGACTTTC. Translated, it gives CASSPPGTGANVLTF.

The chain joins TRBV6-5 to TRBJ1-2; D is unresolved. CDR3 size: 13 residues. The V and J ends lost 0 bases and 4 bases respectively, with 6 bases between them. Looked up from germline, CDR1 is MNHEY and CDR2 is SVGAGI. CDR3 amino acids: CASSYSAFYGYTF. The CDR3 DNA is TGTGCCAGCAGTTACTCGGCCTTCTATGGCTACACCTTC.

This rearrangement joins TRBV6-5 to TRBJ1-1; weak D call: TRBD1 (6 bases). This CDR3 spans 15 amino acids. V was pared by 0 bases and J by 7 bases, with 15 bases between. Germline V lookup: CDR1 MNHEY, CDR2 SVGAGI. The CDR3 bases are TGTGCCAGCAGTTACTCCAATTGGGGGCAGGGTGAAGCTTTCTTT. Protein: CASSYSNWGQGEAFF.

The V call is TRBV4-2, the J call TRBJ1-5; D not certain. Trimming left V 0 bases short and J 2 bases short, with 8 bases between. The CDR3 runs 15 residues. From germline, CDR1 is LGHNA and CDR2 YNFKEQ. The CDR3 spells CASSQDGEGNQPQHF. In DNA, the CDR3 is TGTGCCAGCAGCCAAGACGGGGAGGGCAATCAGCCCCAGCATTTT.

This clone came up once. The V call is TRBV7-8, the J call TRBJ1-1; D possibly corresponds to TRBD1 (6 bases). CDR1 and CDR2 (germline): SGHVS, FQNEAQ. Deletions cut 0 bases from V and 1 base from J, with 9 bases between. This CDR3 has 15 residues. The CDR3 DNA follows: TGTGCCAGCAGCTTAGCGGGACACGCGAACACTGAAGCTTTCTTT. It encodes CASSLAGHANTEAFF.

This clone was observed a few times. The chain joins TRBV5-4 to TRBJ1-2; tentatively, D is TRBD1 (6 bases). V was shortened by 3 bases and J by 2 bases, with 14 bases between the two germline ends. This CDR3 is built from 15 residues. Germline-derived CDR1 and CDR2 are SGHNT and YYREEE (reference sequence). CDR3 bases: TGTGCCAGCAGCTCTCCTGCAGGGGCCAACTATGGCTACACCTTC. Amino acids: CASSSPAGANYGYTF.

The rearrangement joins TRBV10-1 to TRBJ2-3; 7 bases are a match to TRBD2. J gave up 0 bases and V 3 bases, and 3 bases lay outside the gene matches. The CDR3 consists of 15 residues. The germline gives CDR1 WNHNN, CDR2 SYGVQD (reference sequence). The CDR3 sequence: CASSESGTSTDTQYF. DNA of the CDR3: TGCGCCAGCAGTGAAAGCGGGACCAGCACAGATACGCAGTATTTT.

The chain couples TRBV11-2 to TRBJ1-6; the D gene is possibly TRBD1 (5 bases). The germline V gene has CDR1 SGHAT and CDR2 FQNNGV. CDR3 length: 17 amino acids. Trimming shortened V by 4 bases and J by 0 bases, and 13 bases separated the two germline ends. The CDR3 is CASSSVTVNSYNSPLHF. The DNA for the CDR3 is TGTGCCAGCAGCTCCGTGACAGTTAACTCCTATAATTCACCCCTCCACTTT.

This chain uses TRBV27 with TRBJ2-1; 10 bases are shared with TRBD2. The CDR3 is made up of 17 amino acids. The germline V gene encodes CDR1 MNHEY and CDR2 SMNVEV (reference sequence). V trimming: 1 base; J trimming: 4 bases; junction bases outside the gene matches: 7. The DNA for the CDR3 is TGTGCCAGCAGTTTATTCGGTGATAGCGGGGGGTACAATGAGCAGTTCTTC. Translation gives CASSLFGDSGGYNEQFF.

This rearrangement joins TRBV7-3 to TRBJ1-6; possible D gene TRBD1, 5 bases. CDR1 is SGHTA and CDR2 is FQGTGA in the germline V gene. The ends were cut back, 3 bases at V and 13 bases at J, with 13 bases in the middle. The CDR3 contains 13 residues. DNA for the CDR3: TGTGCCAGCAGCTTCCAGATAGGGGATCCCCTCCACTTT. Translating it yields CASSFQIGDPLHF.

The rearrangement links TRBV19 to TRBJ1-3, with D unclear. V lost 2 bases to trimming and J lost 0 bases, with 8 bases between them. The CDR3 has 15 amino acids. Germline CDR1 is LNHDA and CDR2 is SQIVND (reference sequence). CDR3: CASSIRTVSGNTIYF. CDR3 DNA: TGTGCCAGTAGTATAAGAACAGTCTCTGGAAACACCATATATTTT.

V usage is TRBV21-1 and J usage is TRBJ2-7; the table's D call of TRBD1 was not tested on the DNA. TRBV21-1 is a documented pseudogene. The CDR3 consists of 15 residues. CDR3 DNA sequence: TGTGCCAGCAGCAAAGAGGGGGAAAGCTCCTACGAGCAGTACGTC. It translates to CASSKEGESSYEQYV.

The chain uses TRBV30 and TRBJ1-3; tentative D call: TRBD1 (5 bases). Trimming left V 4 bases short and J 0 bases short, with 10 bases between. Germline loops: CDR1 GTSNPN, CDR2 SVGIG (reference sequence). CDR3 length: 14 residues. CDR3 amino acids: CAWTTGLSGNTIYF. For the CDR3, the DNA is TGTGCCTGGACTACGGGACTCTCTGGAAACACCATATATTTT. Full variable domain (outside the CDR3, taken from reference TRBV30 and TRBJ1-3): SQTIHQWPATLVQPVGSPLSLECTVEGTSNPNLYWYRQAAGRGLQLLFYSVGIGQISSEVPQNLSASRPQDRQFILSSKKLLLSDSGFYLCAWTTGLSGNTIYFGEGSWLTVV.

The chain links TRBV18 to TRBJ2-3, with 9 positions matching TRBD1. The CDR3 loop spans 16 amino acids. The germline V gene encodes CDR1 KGHSH and CDR2 LQKENI. After removal of 2 bases from V and 3 bases from J, the junction contained 6 bases not matched to a gene. The CDR3 region is CASSPYRGRETDTQYF. The CDR3 DNA sequence: TGTGCCAGCTCACCATACAGGGGGCGCGAGACAGATACGCAGTATTTT.

The chain combines TRBV27 with TRBJ2-5, with a weak D call TRBD1 (5 bases). The V end was cut by 2 bases, the J end by 5 bases, with 12 bases between. Germline V gene lookup returns CDR1 MNHEY and CDR2 SMNVEV (reference sequence). CDR3 length: 14 amino acids. CDR3 coding DNA: TGTGCCAGCAGTTTAGGGGCAGCAGCGGAGACCCAGTACTTC. It specifies CASSLGAAAETQYF.

The genes are TRBV28 and TRBJ2-3; the D is unclear. V was cut by 6 bases and J by 2 bases, with 12 bases left in between. Germline V lookup: CDR1 MDHEN, CDR2 SYDVKM. The CDR3 runs 14 residues. The CDR3 loop is CASRHQISTDTQYF. Written as DNA, the CDR3 is TGTGCCAGCAGACACCAGATTTCCACAGATACGCAGTATTTT.

The V and J genes are TRBV5-1 and TRBJ1-3, with 7 bases aligning to TRBD1. CDR1 and CDR2 (germline): SGHRS, YFSETQ. The length of the CDR3 is 15 residues. V lost 4 bases to trimming and J lost 4 bases; unmatched junction nucleotides: 8. CDR3 in amino acids: CASSNFVQGGNTIYF. CDR3 DNA sequence: TGCGCCAGCAGCAATTTTGTACAGGGGGGAAACACCATATATTTT.

The rearrangement joins TRBV7-6 to TRBJ2-5; TRBD2 might be the D (6 bases). The V gene lost 5 bases and the J gene lost 6 bases, with 13 bases spanning the gap. The germline V gene encodes CDR1 SGHVS and CDR2 FNYEAQ. The CDR3 is 13 amino acids. This chain's CDR3 is CASSLGGGKTQYF. DNA of the CDR3: TGTGCCAGCAGCCTCGGGGGAGGAAAGACCCAGTACTTC.

The rearrangement uses TRBV5-4 and TRBJ2-7; 9 bases fit TRBD2. The CDR3 is made up of 15 amino acids. Germline V gives CDR1 SGHNT, CDR2 YYREEE (reference sequence). The trim removed 0 bases at V and 2 bases at J, leaving 3 bases unmatched. CDR3 in DNA: TGTGCCAGCAGCTTGGGGACTAGCGAGGCCTACGAGCAGTACTTC. Translating gives CASSLGTSEAYEQYF.

V usage is TRBV9 and J usage is TRBJ2-2, with D possibly matching TRBD1 (5 bases). The CDR3 sequence is 14 residues long. Germline loops: CDR1 SGDLS, CDR2 YYNGEE. Trimming shortened V by 4 bases and J by 6 bases, and 13 bases separated the two germline ends. The CDR3 DNA follows: TGTGCCAGCAGCCCAGGGCCGGCATCCGGGGAGCTGTTTTTT. This translates into CASSPGPASGELFF. Filled out from reference TRBV9 and TRBJ2-2, the complete variable domain reads DSGVTQTPKHLITATGQRVTLRCSPRSGDLSVYWYQQSLDQGLQFLIQYYNGEERAKGNILERFSAQQFPDLHSELNLSSLELGDSALYFCASSPGPASGELFFGEGSRLTVL.

The rearrangement uses TRBV27 and TRBJ1-1; D perhaps matches TRBD1 (5 bases). The length of the CDR3 is 12 residues. Per germline, CDR1 MNHEY and CDR2 SMNVEV (reference sequence). Trimming removed 6 bases at V and 4 bases at J, with 9 bases between. CDR3 region: CASSTTGTEAFF. DNA for the CDR3: TGTGCCAGCAGCACTACAGGCACTGAAGCTTTCTTT.

The V call is TRBV7-3, the J call TRBJ1-1; D is perhaps TRBD1 (6 bases). The CDR3 has 15 amino acids. V lost 5 bases and J 5 bases, leaving 18 bases between the germline ends. The germline V gene has CDR1 SGHTA and CDR2 FQGTGA. The CDR3: CASSPHPGDRTEAFF. As DNA, the CDR3 is TGTGCCAGCAGCCCCCACCCAGGGGATCGAACTGAAGCTTTCTTT. Combining the CDR3 with reference TRBV7-3 and TRBJ1-1 gives the whole variable domain GAGVSQTPSNKVTEKGKYVELRCDPISGHTALYWYRQSLGQGPEFLIYFQGTGAADDSGLPNDRFFAVRPEGSVSTLKIQRTERGDSAVYLCASSPHPGDRTEAFFGQGTRLTVV.